These T cell receptor beta chains were read from a single sample in a study of CD8 T cells in ankylosing spondylitis. Each CDR3 protein gets one entry after TCRdb re-called the 5' RACE reads with MiXCR. The repertoire holds 250,000 to 350,000 distinct CDR3 sequences, with over 15% as singletons. The sequenced material came from blood, either unsorted or a sorted T cell fraction (not recorded which). These receptors all come from a male donor with ankylosing spondylitis or in good health (not recorded which). Both conserved end residues are part of each CDR3. Fields, in order: J gene, V gene, CDR3 protein.

TRBJ2-1,TRBV5-1,CASHEKVGLVIYNEQFF
TRBJ1-5,TRBV29-1,CSVAPGGDNQPQHF
TRBJ2-1,TRBV20-1,CSARDRRGEGYNEQFF
TRBJ1-2,TRBV12-3/TRBV12-4,CASSSVGSNYGYTF
TRBJ1-6,TRBV9,CASSRLGNSPLHF
TRBJ2-1,TRBV7-9,CASSSPGLRGSYNEQFF
TRBJ1-1,TRBV20-1,CSSMQGSHEAFF
TRBJ1-5,TRBV10-3,CAISEASMPFAQHF
TRBJ1-2,TRBV14,CASSRGAVGYTF
TRBJ2-3,TRBV7-2,CASSLATWYGTSTDTQYF
TRBJ2-1,TRBV6-5,CASSYRTGYNEQFF
TRBJ2-1,TRBV19,CASIPAGGAYNEQFF
TRBJ2-5,TRBV28,CASSLTKRTQYF
TRBJ2-3,TRBV20-1,CSARGLAVTDTQYF
TRBJ2-2,TRBV20-1,CSARDRAAGELFF
TRBJ2-5,TRBV15,CATSRDQRGAETQYF
TRBJ1-3,TRBV7-2,CASRRAAAGGNTIYF
TRBJ2-6,TRBV30,CAWSREQGRANVLTF
TRBJ2-1,TRBV20-1,CSARWTSRLVDEQFF
TRBJ1-3,TRBV15,CATSRAGPASSGNTIYF
TRBJ1-2,TRBV28,CASREGEVNYGYTF
TRBJ1-5,TRBV5-1,CASSLVPDSNQPQHF
TRBJ1-2,TRBV12-3/TRBV12-4,CASTGGRQGANYGYTF
TRBJ2-5,TRBV28,CASAPGQPGSETQYF
TRBJ2-4,TRBV18,CASSPIVAEGAKNIQYF
TRBJ2-2,TRBV18,CASSDTGELFF
TRBJ2-4,TRBV4-1,CASSQPGLGENIQYF
TRBJ1-1,TRBV6-1,CASSERLNTEAFF
TRBJ1-2,TRBV20-1,CSALNRDGAYGYTF
TRBJ1-2,TRBV28,CASSAGDGYGYTF
TRBJ2-2,TRBV19,CASSILTGLNTGELFF
TRBJ1-6,TRBV18,CASSRDRGDSPLHF
TRBJ2-6,TRBV2,CASSDWGAGANVLTF
TRBJ2-1,TRBV2,CAGGTVNNEQFF
TRBJ2-3,TRBV7-3,CASSLRGLALDTQYF
TRBJ2-3,TRBV10-3,CATRLAQDTQYF
TRBJ2-3,TRBV6-5,CASSYSLGGLLTDTQYF
TRBJ1-1,TRBV18,CASSPEGQPNTEAFF
TRBJ2-3,TRBV7-2,CASNRAGLPTGTDTQYF
TRBJ2-1,TRBV5-1,CASSLAGGSSYNEQFF
TRBJ2-3,TRBV12-3/TRBV12-4,CASSLGTSVDTQYF
TRBJ1-5,TRBV5-1,CASSLGDRPNQPQHF
TRBJ2-3,TRBV15,CATSSSGPSTDTQYF
TRBJ1-2,TRBV12-3/TRBV12-4,CASSDSTNGYTF
TRBJ2-1,TRBV5-6,CVSSFPSMGTGQFF
TRBJ2-3,TRBV5-1,CASRVSGSADAQYF
TRBJ2-5,TRBV5-1,CASSWGGGDQETQYF